Described below is a single TCR beta chain sequence and its context. The data were taken from a study of blood T cell repertoires in COVID-19. Study in general: Some COVID-19 samples were acute and others convalescent; all came from the United States, Italy and Spain.

TCRdb's copy holds only in-frame clones and misses some; the assay was immunoSEQ multiplex PCR. The sample yields about 200,000 clones, around 86% seen once. The CDR3 is 15 residues long. Germline V gene lookup returns CDR1 SEHNR and CDR2 FQNEAQ (reference sequence). Trimming removed 2 bases from V and 5 bases from J; junction bases left unmatched: 6. This receptor was obtained from a woman in her thirties or forties in a cohort exposed to, infected with or recovered from COVID-19 (not recorded which). The chain links TRBV7-9 to TRBJ2-3; 8 bases map to TRBD2. Sequencing used PBMCs or T cells enriched from blood (not recorded which). CDR3 nucleotide sequence: TGTGCCAGCAGCTTATTTATGCGGGGGGTAGATACGCAGTATTTT. Its translation: CASSLFMRGVDTQYF. Using reference TRBV7-9 and TRBJ2-3 for the parts outside the CDR3, the full variable domain is DTGVSQNPRHKITKRGQNVTFRCDPISEHNRLYWYRQTLGQGPEFLTYFQNEAQLEKSRLLSDRFSAERPKGSFSTLEIQRTEQGDSAMYLCASSLFMRGVDTQYFGPGTRLTVL.